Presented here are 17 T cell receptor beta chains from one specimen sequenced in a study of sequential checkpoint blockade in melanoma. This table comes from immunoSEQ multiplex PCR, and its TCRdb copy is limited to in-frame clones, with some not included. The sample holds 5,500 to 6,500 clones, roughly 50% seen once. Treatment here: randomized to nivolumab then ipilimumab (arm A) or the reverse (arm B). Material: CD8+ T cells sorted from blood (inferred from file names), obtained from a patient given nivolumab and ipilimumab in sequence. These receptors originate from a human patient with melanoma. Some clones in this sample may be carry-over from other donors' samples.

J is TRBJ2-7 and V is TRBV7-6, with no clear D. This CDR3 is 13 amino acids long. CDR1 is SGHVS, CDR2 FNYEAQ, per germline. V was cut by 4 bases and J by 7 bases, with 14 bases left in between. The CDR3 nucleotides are TGTGCCAGCAGCTCGCCCGAGGTCTGGGAGCAGTACTTC. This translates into CASSSPEVWEQYF.

The CDR3 DNA sequence: TGTGCCAGCAGCGGATGGGACAGCAGAAAGACCTACGAGCAGTACTTC. Translated, it gives CASSGWDSRKTYEQYF. V is TRBV7-8 and J is TRBJ2-7, with 7 bases aligning to TRBD1. V gave up 5 bases and J gave up 2 bases; unmatched junction bases: 12. The CDR3 sequence is 16 residues long. The germline V gene encodes CDR1 SGHVS and CDR2 FQNEAQ.

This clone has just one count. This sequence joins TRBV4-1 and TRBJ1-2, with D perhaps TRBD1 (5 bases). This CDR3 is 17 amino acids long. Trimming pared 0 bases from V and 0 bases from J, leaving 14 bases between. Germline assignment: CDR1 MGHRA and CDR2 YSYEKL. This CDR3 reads CASSQEYRQAPNYGYTF. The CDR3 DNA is TGCGCCAGCAGCCAAGAGTACAGGCAGGCCCCTAACTATGGCTACACCTTC.

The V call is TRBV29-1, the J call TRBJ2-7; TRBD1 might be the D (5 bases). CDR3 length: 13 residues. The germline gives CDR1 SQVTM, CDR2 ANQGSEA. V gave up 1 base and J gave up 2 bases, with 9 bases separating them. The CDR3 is CSVEGGQPYEQYF. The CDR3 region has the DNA TGCAGCGTTGAAGGGGGCCAGCCCTACGAGCAGTACTTC.

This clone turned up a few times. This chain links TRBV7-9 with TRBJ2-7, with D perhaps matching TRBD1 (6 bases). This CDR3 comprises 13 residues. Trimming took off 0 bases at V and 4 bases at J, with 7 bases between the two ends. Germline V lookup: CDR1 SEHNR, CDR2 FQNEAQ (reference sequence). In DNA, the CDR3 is TGTGCCAGCAGCTTAGCCGGACAGTACGAGCAGTACTTC. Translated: CASSLAGQYEQYF.

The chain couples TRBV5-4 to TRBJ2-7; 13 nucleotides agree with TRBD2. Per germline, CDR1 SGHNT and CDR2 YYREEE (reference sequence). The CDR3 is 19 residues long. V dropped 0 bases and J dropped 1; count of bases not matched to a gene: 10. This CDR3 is CASSLDTSGGAVGSYEQYF. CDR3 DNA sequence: TGTGCCAGCAGCTTGGATACTAGCGGGGGGGCCGTCGGATCCTACGAGCAGTACTTC.

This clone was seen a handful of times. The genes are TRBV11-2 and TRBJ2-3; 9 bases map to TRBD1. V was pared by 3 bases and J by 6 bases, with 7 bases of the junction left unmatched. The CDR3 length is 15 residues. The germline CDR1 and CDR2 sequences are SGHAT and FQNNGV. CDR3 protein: CASSFTGGAGDTQYF. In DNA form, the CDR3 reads TGTGCCAGCAGCTTTACAGGGGGCGCAGGGGATACGCAGTATTTT.

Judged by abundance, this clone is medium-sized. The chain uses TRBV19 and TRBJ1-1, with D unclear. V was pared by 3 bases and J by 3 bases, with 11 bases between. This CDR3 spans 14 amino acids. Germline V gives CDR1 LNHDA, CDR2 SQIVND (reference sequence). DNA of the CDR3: TGTGCCAGTAGTATGGCGGGCATTTACACTGAAGCTTTCTTT. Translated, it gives CASSMAGIYTEAFF.

CDR3 bases: TGTGCCAGCATATCCCCAGGGGTCAGCAACACTGAAGCTTTCTTT. This codes for CASISPGVSNTEAFF. This rearrangement joins TRBV7-9 to TRBJ1-1; possibly TRBD1 for D (6 bases). The V gene lost 7 bases and the J gene lost 2 bases, with 17 bases spanning the gap. The CDR3 has 15 residues. Germline lookup yields CDR1 SEHNR and CDR2 FQNEAQ (reference sequence).

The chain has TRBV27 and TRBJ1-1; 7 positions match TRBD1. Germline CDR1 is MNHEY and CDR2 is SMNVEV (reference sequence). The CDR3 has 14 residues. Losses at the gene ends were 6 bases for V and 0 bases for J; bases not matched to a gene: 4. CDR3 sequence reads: CASRDRAMNTEAFF. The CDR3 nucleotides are TGTGCCAGCAGAGACAGGGCTATGAACACTGAAGCTTTCTTT.

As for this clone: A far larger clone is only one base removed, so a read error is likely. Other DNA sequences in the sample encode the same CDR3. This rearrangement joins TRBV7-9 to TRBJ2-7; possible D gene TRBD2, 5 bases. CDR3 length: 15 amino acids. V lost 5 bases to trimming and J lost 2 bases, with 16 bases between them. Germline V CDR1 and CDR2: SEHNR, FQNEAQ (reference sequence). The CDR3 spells CASSRGESSPYEQYF. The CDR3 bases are TGTGCCAGCAGCCGGGGAGAGAGCAGTCCCTACGAGCAGTACTTC. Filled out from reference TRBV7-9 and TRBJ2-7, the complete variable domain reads DTGVSQNPRHKITKRGQNVTFRCDPISEHNRLYWYRQTLGQGPEFLTYFQNEAQLEKSRLLSDRFSAERPKGSFSTLEIQRTEQGDSAMYLCASSRGESSPYEQYFGPGTRLTVT.

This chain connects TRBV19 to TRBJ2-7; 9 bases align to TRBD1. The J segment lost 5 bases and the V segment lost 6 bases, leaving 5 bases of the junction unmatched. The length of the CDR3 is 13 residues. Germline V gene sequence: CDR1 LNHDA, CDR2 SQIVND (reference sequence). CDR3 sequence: CASSLTGGHEQYF. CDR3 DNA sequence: TGTGCCAGTAGCCTGACAGGGGGTCACGAGCAGTACTTC.

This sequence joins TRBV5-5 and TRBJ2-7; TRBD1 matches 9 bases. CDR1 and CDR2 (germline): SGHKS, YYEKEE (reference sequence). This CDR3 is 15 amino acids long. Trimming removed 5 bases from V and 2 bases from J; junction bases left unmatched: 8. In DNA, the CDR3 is TGTGCCAGCAGTTTCCTAGGGGACAGGGCCTACGAGCAGTACTTC. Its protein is CASSFLGDRAYEQYF.

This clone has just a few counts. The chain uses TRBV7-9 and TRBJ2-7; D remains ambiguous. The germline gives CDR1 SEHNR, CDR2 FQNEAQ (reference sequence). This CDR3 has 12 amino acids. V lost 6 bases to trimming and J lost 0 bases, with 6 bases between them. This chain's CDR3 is CASSRSSYEQYF. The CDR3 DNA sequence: TGTGCCAGCAGTAGGAGCTCCTACGAGCAGTACTTC.

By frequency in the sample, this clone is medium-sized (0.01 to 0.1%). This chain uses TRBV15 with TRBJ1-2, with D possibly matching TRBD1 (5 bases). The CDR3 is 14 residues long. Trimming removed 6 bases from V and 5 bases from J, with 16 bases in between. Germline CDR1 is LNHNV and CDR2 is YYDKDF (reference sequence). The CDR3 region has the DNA TGTGCCACCAGGGACGGAGGGGACCCATATGGCTACACCTTC. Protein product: CATRDGGDPYGYTF.

The CDR3 sequence is CASSIARDSSYEQYF. In nucleotides, the CDR3 is TGTGCCAGTAGTATAGCAAGGGACAGCTCCTACGAGCAGTACTTC. The chain couples TRBV19 to TRBJ2-7, with TRBD1 matching 7 bases. In germline, CDR1 is LNHDA, CDR2 SQIVND (reference sequence). Germline trimming cut 1 base from V and 0 bases from J; bases unmatched to any gene: 3. The CDR3 is 15 residues long.

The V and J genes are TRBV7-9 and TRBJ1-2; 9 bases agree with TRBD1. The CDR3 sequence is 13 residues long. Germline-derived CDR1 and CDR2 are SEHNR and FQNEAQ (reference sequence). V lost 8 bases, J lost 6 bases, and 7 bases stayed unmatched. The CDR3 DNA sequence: TGTGCCAGCGTGGGGACAGGGTTACATGGCTACACCTTC. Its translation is CASVGTGLHGYTF.